The 26 T cell receptor beta chains presented below share a single source sample, sequenced in a study of T cell responses to AZD1222 COVID-19 vaccine. Method: immunoSEQ multiplex PCR; TCRdb's copy keeps in-frame clones and lacks some. The sample holds 110,000 or so clones, 82% seen once. The specimen comprised peripheral blood, sampled on day 0 of AZD1222 vaccination. These receptors were obtained from an adult in good health.

The chain carries TRBV20-1 and TRBJ2-3; TRBD2 agrees at 7 bases. The CDR3 extends over 15 amino acids. The germline V gene encodes CDR1 DFQATT and CDR2 SNEGSKA (reference sequence). V shed 3 bases, J shed 0 bases, and the junction held 6 bases outside the gene matches. The CDR3 nucleotides read TGCAGTGCTAGTCGTCCAGCGGGGAGCACAGATACGCAGTATTTT. It specifies CSASRPAGSTDTQYF.

The table lists this clone with many counts. This sequence joins TRBV29-1 and TRBJ2-7; 8 nucleotides align to TRBD2. Germline CDR1 reads SQVTM; CDR2 reads ANQGSEA. The CDR3 runs 13 residues. V shed 7 bases, J shed 0 bases, and the junction held 5 bases outside the gene matches. For the CDR3, the DNA is TGCAGCGCCGCGGGGGGTAGCTCCTACGAGCAGTACTTC. This encodes CSAAGGSSYEQYF.

This clone occurred a few times. The chain has TRBV30 and TRBJ2-5; a weak D match, TRBD2 (6 bases). Between the trimmed V and J ends, which lost 3 bases and 4 bases, there was a span of 12 bases. Per the germline V gene, CDR1 is GTSNPN and CDR2 is SVGIG (reference sequence). This CDR3 spans 13 amino acids. The CDR3 protein is CAWRGAGIETQYF. CDR3 DNA sequence: TGTGCCTGGAGAGGGGCGGGGATAGAGACCCAGTACTTC.

This chain connects TRBV5-6 to TRBJ2-7, with 9 bases lining up with TRBD1. The CDR3 has 16 residues. The V and J ends lost 8 bases and 1 base, in that order; junction bases with no gene match: 13. Germline assignment: CDR1 SGHDT and CDR2 YYEEEE. This CDR3 is CASTMGQGVRSYEQYF. CDR3 DNA: TGTGCCAGTACCATGGGACAGGGAGTAAGATCCTACGAGCAGTACTTC.

The chain has TRBV5-4 and TRBJ1-3; no firm D call. Per germline, CDR1 SGHNT and CDR2 YYREEE (reference sequence). V lost 5 bases and J lost 1, with 7 bases in between. This CDR3 has 13 residues. The CDR3 here is CASSFASGNTIYF. CDR3 DNA: TGTGCCAGCAGTTTCGCGTCTGGAAACACCATATATTTT.

The genes are TRBV12-3 or TRBV12-4 and TRBJ2-7; unclear D gene. Trimming removed 2 bases at V and 1 base at J, with 3 bases between. There are 12 residues in the CDR3. Here the CDR3 DNA reads TGTGCCAGCAGTTTATGGTCCTACGAGCAGTACTTC. It specifies CASSLWSYEQYF.

This sequence joins TRBV2 and TRBJ2-3; 8 bases match TRBD2. V shed 7 bases and J 2 bases; nucleotides not matched to a gene: 8. The germline gives CDR1 SNHLY, CDR2 FYNNEI. This CDR3 region has 15 residues. In nucleotides, the CDR3 is TGTGCCAGCAAGTGGCGGGGGGATAACACAGATACGCAGTATTTT. Encoded protein: CASKWRGDNTDTQYF.

The genes are TRBV30 and TRBJ2-3, with 12 bases that match TRBD2. The CDR3 covers 16 residues. J was trimmed by 2 bases and V by 1 base; bases with no gene match: 4. Germline-derived CDR1 and CDR2 are GTSNPN and SVGIG (reference sequence). The CDR3 DNA follows: TGTGCCTGGAGTGAAGGACTAGCGGGGCACACAGATACGCAGTATTTT. The encoded protein is CAWSEGLAGHTDTQYF.

This chain uses TRBV9 with TRBJ2-7; 8 bases match TRBD2. The CDR3 covers 16 residues. V gave up 4 bases and J gave up 4 bases; unmatched junction bases: 13. Germline V gene data show CDR1 as SGDLS and CDR2 as YYNGEE. CDR3: CASSPLPGTSIYEQYF. The DNA of the CDR3 is TGTGCCAGCAGCCCACTCCCGGGGACTAGTATATACGAGCAGTACTTC.

The genes are TRBV6-5 and TRBJ2-5; the D is unclear. This CDR3 is 12 amino acids long. Germline lookup yields CDR1 MNHEY and CDR2 SVGAGI. V shed 0 bases and J shed 5 bases, with 4 bases lying between them. CDR3 region: CASSYSHETQYF. The CDR3 DNA reads TGTGCCAGCAGTTACTCCCACGAGACCCAGTACTTC.

As DNA, the CDR3 is TGTGCCAGCAGCCCCGGCGGAGGGTCCACCTACGAGCAGTACTTC. Translating gives CASSPGGGSTYEQYF. The J gene is TRBJ2-7, the V gene TRBV7-9, with D perhaps TRBD2 (6 bases). This CDR3 comprises 15 residues. The V end lost 5 bases, the J end lost 2 bases, and 16 bases lay between the germline ends. Germline CDR1 and CDR2: SEHNR and FQNEAQ (reference sequence).

This clone was picked up a small number of times. V usage is TRBV2 and J usage is TRBJ2-7; D call uncertain. Trimming stripped 8 bases from V and 0 bases from J, with 8 bases between. The germline V gene encodes CDR1 SNHLY and CDR2 FYNNEI. The CDR3 contains 12 residues. CDR3 amino acids: CASHSFSYEQYF. The CDR3 DNA sequence: TGTGCCAGCCACAGTTTCTCCTACGAGCAGTACTTC.

V is TRBV12-5 and J is TRBJ1-4, with 7 bases fitting TRBD1. The germline V gene encodes CDR1 LGHNT and CDR2 FRNRAP. The J segment lost 3 bases and the V segment lost 1 base, leaving 5 bases of the junction unmatched. There are 16 residues in the CDR3. The CDR3 reads CASGLGGTVSNEKLFF. The CDR3 nucleotides read TGTGCTAGTGGTTTGGGAGGGACAGTCTCTAATGAAAAACTGTTTTTT.

Only a few counts were recorded for this clone. The rearrangement joins TRBV4-2 to TRBJ1-6; D is unresolved. Trimming stripped 0 bases from V and 2 bases from J, with 11 bases between. The CDR3 has 17 amino acids. Germline V CDR1 and CDR2: LGHNA, YNFKEQ. The CDR3 is CASSQERTATYNSPLHF. Written as DNA, the CDR3 is TGTGCCAGCAGCCAAGAAAGGACGGCAACCTATAATTCACCCCTCCACTTT.

The chain carries TRBV5-8 and TRBJ2-5, with D hard to call. The length of the CDR3 is 13 residues. The germline V and J ends were trimmed by 2 bases and 5 bases, with 10 bases remaining between them. In germline, CDR1 is SGHTS, CDR2 YDEGEE. DNA for the CDR3: TGTGCCAGCAGCTTAAGGGTCAAGGAGACCCAGTACTTC. Amino acid sequence: CASSLRVKETQYF.

A few counts support this clone. The rearrangement links TRBV3-1 (or the pseudogene TRBV3-2) to TRBJ1-1; D is possibly TRBD1 (5 bases). The CDR3 extends over 18 amino acids. V shed 4 bases and J shed 2 bases, with 23 bases lying between them. Germline values: CDR1 LGHDT, CDR2 YNNKEL (reference sequence). The CDR3 nucleotides are TGTGCCAGCAGCCCGCGACCCACCCGGACAAGTTTTAACACTGAAGCTTTCTTT. It is translated as CASSPRPTRTSFNTEAFF.

This clone was seen a few times. The chain employs TRBV5-1 and TRBJ2-7, with D possibly matching TRBD2 (6 bases). This CDR3 is built from 15 residues. Germline V CDR1 and CDR2: SGHRS, YFSETQ. With 2 bases removed from V and 0 bases from J, the gap between germline ends came to 12 bases. In DNA, the CDR3 is TGCGCCAGCAGCTTCGATCGGGGGAACTCCTACGAGCAGTACTTC. Its protein is CASSFDRGNSYEQYF.

V and J are TRBV15 and TRBJ2-2, with 7 nucleotides matching TRBD1. With V trimmed by 4 bases and J by 6 bases, 8 bases remained unmatched. The V gene's germline CDR1 is LNHNV and CDR2 YYDKDF (reference sequence). The CDR3 is made up of 15 amino acids. Here the CDR3 DNA reads TGTGCCACCAGCAATGGGCTTACAGGGGCCGGGGAGCTGTTTTTT. Translated, it gives CATSNGLTGAGELFF.

The rearrangement uses TRBV6-5 and TRBJ2-2; D is unresolved. V lost 0 bases and J 4 bases, leaving 6 bases between the germline ends. Germline V lookup: CDR1 MNHEY, CDR2 SVGAGI. This CDR3 comprises 14 residues. CDR3 in DNA: TGTGCCAGCAGTTACTCGCAGATCACCGGGGAGCTGTTTTTT. Amino acid sequence: CASSYSQITGELFF.

This clone occurred once. DNA of the CDR3: TGTGCCAGCAGCCCCCTCCTCTATGGCTACACCTTC. Its translation: CASSPLLYGYTF. The chain links TRBV5-8 to TRBJ1-2; no definite D call. CDR1 SGHTS and CDR2 YDEGEE come from the germline V gene. The V end lost 4 bases, the J end lost 4 bases, and 8 bases lay between the germline ends. CDR3 length equals 12 residues.

This chain joins TRBV4-3 and TRBJ1-2, with 8 bases aligning to TRBD1. The CDR3 is 17 amino acids. V trimming: 0 bases; J trimming: 8 bases; junction bases outside the gene matches: 14. Germline CDR1 and CDR2: LGHNA and YSLEER. Here the CDR3 reads CASSQDAAPGGPSGYTF. DNA for the CDR3: TGCGCCAGCAGCCAAGATGCGGCCCCAGGGGGCCCCTCCGGCTACACCTTC.

This clone was recorded once. The CDR3 DNA sequence: TGCGCCAGCAGCCCAGATGGGAGCTATGGCTACACCTTC. The encoded protein is CASSPDGSYGYTF. The chain carries TRBV4-1 and TRBJ1-2; D not resolved. Germline CDR1 reads MGHRA; CDR2 reads YSYEKL. V lost 4 bases and J lost 4, with 10 bases in between. The CDR3 extends over 13 amino acids.

The chain joins TRBV7-2 to TRBJ1-2, with TRBD1 matching 11 bases. Germline CDR1 reads SGHTA; CDR2 reads FQGNSA. The CDR3 contains 16 residues. The J segment lost 4 bases and the V segment lost 5 bases, leaving 9 bases of the junction unmatched. The CDR3 sequence is CASSPPGQGAGYGYTF. CDR3 in DNA: TGTGCCAGCAGCCCCCCTGGACAGGGGGCTGGCTATGGCTACACCTTC.

The V and J genes are TRBV4-1 and TRBJ1-2, with D uncertain. CDR1 and CDR2 (germline): MGHRA, YSYEKL. CDR3 length equals 15 residues. The germline V and J ends were trimmed by 2 bases and 1 base, with 11 bases remaining between them. The CDR3 sequence is CASSQLKTGNYGYTF. The CDR3 nucleotides are TGCGCCAGCAGCCAACTAAAGACGGGTAACTATGGCTACACCTTC.

This clone has a handful of counts. This chain joins TRBV7-9 and TRBJ1-5; 9 nucleotides agree with TRBD1. The ends lost 6 bases at V and 6 bases at J; junction bases unmatched: 6. CDR3 length: 14 residues. CDR1 and CDR2 from the germline V gene are SEHNR and FQNEAQ (reference sequence). The CDR3 region has the DNA TGTGCCAGCAGTTCCACAGGGGGCCTTCAGCCCCAGCATTTT. Translating gives CASSSTGGLQPQHF.

This chain joins TRBV5-1 and TRBJ2-2; D is perhaps TRBD1 (5 bases). Trimming took 5 bases from V and 6 from J, leaving 17 bases between them. Germline CDR1 and CDR2: SGHRS and YFSETQ. CDR3 length: 15 residues. The CDR3 protein is CASSTQGTSPGELFF. Here the CDR3 DNA reads TGCGCCAGCAGTACCCAGGGAACCTCACCCGGGGAGCTGTTTTTT.